This TCR beta chain was recorded in a study of blood T cell repertoires in COVID-19. For the study at large: The United States, Italy and Spain supplied acute and convalescent COVID-19 samples. T cells, B-cell-depleted T cells, or PBMCs provided the cDNA or gDNA that served as material.

Per the original data handling: Reference gene primer amplification yielded estimated nucleated cell counts. Sequenced by immunoSEQ multiplex PCR; TCRdb stores in-frame clones only, minus some. The D gene and trimming were derived from the DNA, and the V and J assignments and clone size from that table. The top ten hold 25% to 35% of the sample, which has around 60,000 clones, 81% seen once. The germline CDR1 and CDR2 sequences are SGHNT and YYREEE (reference sequence). This CDR3 is 12 amino acids long. Trimming removed 4 bases at V and 8 bases at J, with 7 bases between. Sequenced sample: peripheral blood. The TCR originated in a woman aged 80 or over with active or convalescent COVID-19. This chain uses TRBV5-4 with TRBJ1-6; no clear D gene. In DNA form, the CDR3 reads TGTGCCAGCAGCCCCCCTGATTCACCCCTCCACTTT. This encodes CASSPPDSPLHF. Combining the CDR3 with reference TRBV5-4 and TRBJ1-6 gives the whole variable domain ETGVTQSPTHLIKTRGQQVTLRCSSQSGHNTVSWYQQALGQGPQFIFQYYREEENGRGNFPPRFSGLQFPNYSSELNVNALELDDSALYLCASSPPDSPLHFGNGTRLTVT.